Following are 29 T cell receptor beta chains from one sample sequenced in a study of response to subunit inactivated influenza vaccine. TCRdb reprocessed the RT-PCR reads via MiXCR and lists one record per CDR3 protein. There are over 150,000 distinct CDR3 sequences in the sample; about 15% occur only once, and approximately 27% lies in the top ten. The sequences come from CD8+ T cells sorted from PBMCs, collected more than 4 days after vaccination. These receptors were obtained from a man aged 50-60 years who received an inactivated influenza vaccine.

This clonotype appeared many times. The rearrangement links TRBV4-1 to TRBJ2-7; maybe TRBD1 (6 bases). Trimming took off 1 base at V and 7 bases at J, with 14 bases between the two ends. The CDR3 is 14 amino acids. The germline V gene encodes CDR1 MGHRA and CDR2 YSYEKL. This chain's CDR3 is CASSQGAGVLEQYF. In DNA form, the CDR3 reads TGCGCCAGCAGCCAAGGGGCAGGGGTTCTTGAGCAGTACTTC.

This clonotype was detected ten times or more. The chain joins TRBV7-6 to TRBJ2-5; no reliable D call. The length of the CDR3 is 11 residues. CDR1 is SGHVS, CDR2 FNYEAQ, per germline. V gave up 3 bases and J gave up 2 bases, with 1 base separating them. CDR3: CASSFQETQYF. DNA for the CDR3: TGTGCCAGCAGCTTTCAAGAGACCCAGTACTTC.

The chain joins TRBV6-2 or TRBV6-3 to TRBJ2-5; the D is unclear. Germline V lookup: CDR1 MNHEY, CDR2 SVGEGT. Trimming took off 0 bases at V and 6 bases at J, with 5 bases between the two ends. This CDR3 is 12 amino acids long. The CDR3 DNA follows: TGTGCCAGCAGTTACTCGTTAAAGACCCAGTACTTC. It yields the protein CASSYSLKTQYF.

This chain joins TRBV5-3 and TRBJ2-6; 7 nucleotides line up with TRBD1. TRBV5-3 is an ORF for which the function is uncertain. After removal of 4 bases from V and 4 bases from J, the junction contained 11 bases not matched to a gene. This CDR3 is built from 17 residues. CDR3 amino acids: CARSENRGARGANVLTF. As DNA, the CDR3 is TGTGCCAGAAGCGAAAACAGGGGCGCGCGAGGGGCCAACGTCCTGACTTTC.

The chain links TRBV27 to TRBJ1-1, with D uncertain. V was cut by 7 bases and J by 6 bases, with 9 bases left in between. Per the germline V gene, CDR1 is MNHEY and CDR2 is SMNVEV (reference sequence). The CDR3 runs 11 residues. The CDR3 coding sequence is TGTGCCAGCACTTGGGGAGCTGAAGCTTTCTTT. It is translated as CASTWGAEAFF.

The chain recombines TRBV7-9 with TRBJ2-7; perhaps TRBD2 as D (7 bases). The CDR3 is 15 residues long. The V end lost 3 bases, the J end lost 7 bases, and 19 bases lay between the germline ends. Germline V CDR1 and CDR2: SEHNR, FQNEAQ (reference sequence). The CDR3 coding sequence is TGTGCCAGCAGCTTGGTCGGGGGGCCGGTCTGGGAGCAGTACTTC. Encoded protein: CASSLVGGPVWEQYF.

This clonotype has only a few counts. V gene TRBV24-1 combines with J gene TRBJ2-1; either TRBD1 or TRBD2 may supply D (6 bases each). The germline V and J ends were trimmed by 3 bases and 8 bases, with 19 bases remaining between them. In germline, CDR1 is KGHDR, CDR2 SFDVKD. This CDR3 has 16 amino acids. CDR3: CATSDEWGAEVDEQFF. CDR3 bases: TGTGCCACCAGTGATGAATGGGGGGCGGAAGTCGATGAGCAGTTCTTC.

The CDR3 nucleotides are TGCAGCCTCGAGGAAAACTATGGCTACACCTTC. It translates to CSLEENYGYTF. The gene calls are TRBV29-1 and TRBJ1-2, with unresolved D. Germline lookup yields CDR1 SQVTM and CDR2 ANQGSEA. The V end was cut by 8 bases, the J end by 2 bases, with 9 bases between. CDR3 size: 11 residues.

V is TRBV3-1 and J is TRBJ1-2; the D is unclear. V was cut by 4 bases and J by 6 bases, with 12 bases left in between. CDR1 and CDR2 from the germline V gene are LGHDT and YNNKEL (reference sequence). The CDR3 runs 13 residues. CDR3 nucleotides: TGTGCCAGCAGCCTACCTAACTTGGATGGCTACACCTTC. Amino acids: CASSLPNLDGYTF.

This clonotype was seen many times. The rearrangement links TRBV7-9 to TRBJ2-5; weak D call: TRBD2 (5 bases). CDR3 length equals 13 residues. V was pared by 7 bases and J by 1 base, with 10 bases between. Germline CDR1 reads SEHNR; CDR2 reads FQNEAQ (reference sequence). In nucleotides, the CDR3 is TGTGCCAGCAACTACGGGGTCCAAGAGACCCAGTACTTC. This sequence encodes CASNYGVQETQYF.

The chain links TRBV24-1 to TRBJ2-1; weak D call: TRBD2 (5 bases). The CDR3 is made up of 15 amino acids. The germline V and J ends were trimmed by 3 bases and 2 bases, with 10 bases remaining between them. CDR1 is KGHDR, CDR2 SFDVKD, per germline. The CDR3 reads CATSDLGEPYNEQFF. In nucleotides, the CDR3 is TGTGCCACCAGTGATCTCGGGGAGCCCTACAATGAGCAGTTCTTC.

The chain links TRBV6-2 or TRBV6-3 to TRBJ2-1; 8 bases map to TRBD2. Germline-derived CDR1 and CDR2 are MNHEY and SVGEGT. This CDR3 comprises 15 residues. J lost 8 bases, V lost 6 bases, and 12 bases had no gene match. The CDR3 protein is CASSPAGGVGDEQFF. The CDR3 DNA follows: TGTGCCAGCAGCCCGGCGGGAGGAGTCGGGGATGAGCAGTTCTTC.

This clonotype has a handful of counts. This rearrangement joins TRBV20-1 to TRBJ2-1, with TRBD2 identical over 7 bases. J was trimmed by 7 bases and V by 5 bases; bases with no gene match: 2. CDR1 is DFQATT, CDR2 SNEGSKA, per germline (reference sequence). This CDR3 is built from 11 residues. The DNA of the CDR3 is TGCAGTGCTGGACTAGGGAATGAGCAGTTCTTC. Translating it yields CSAGLGNEQFF.

This clonotype was seen repeatedly, ten times or more. The chain is built from TRBV6-2 or TRBV6-3 and TRBJ2-7; the D gene is possibly TRBD2 (6 bases). This CDR3 comprises 13 residues. The V gene's germline CDR1 is MNHEY and CDR2 SVGEGT. V lost 6 bases and J lost 2, with 11 bases in between. The CDR3 nucleotides are TGTGCCAGCAGCCCCGGGGGACCCTACGAGCAGTACTTC. Translated, it gives CASSPGGPYEQYF.

Here the CDR3 reads CASSEITGTDNEKLFF. The CDR3 DNA is TGCGCCAGCAGTGAAATTACCGGGACAGATAATGAAAAACTGTTTTTT. The chain joins TRBV10-2 to TRBJ1-4; 7 bases line up with TRBD1. CDR3 length: 16 amino acids. Germline loops: CDR1 WSHSY, CDR2 SAAADI. The trim removed 3 bases at V and 4 bases at J, leaving 8 bases unmatched.

In its sample, this clonotype was seen a few times. CDR3 nucleotides: TGCAGTGCTAGAGGCCCGGGACTAGTCTTTGGAGAGCAGTACTTC. Amino acid sequence: CSARGPGLVFGEQYF. The chain couples TRBV20-1 to TRBJ2-7, with 8 bases identical to TRBD2. The germline CDR1 and CDR2 sequences are DFQATT and SNEGSKA (reference sequence). V dropped 1 base and J dropped 7; count of bases not matched to a gene: 12. There are 15 residues in the CDR3.

This clonotype was seen only a few times. The chain carries TRBV9 and TRBJ1-1; 8 bases match TRBD1. The ends lost 3 bases at V and 2 bases at J; junction bases unmatched: 3. The CDR3 runs to 14 residues. The germline CDR1 and CDR2 sequences are SGDLS and YYNGEE. CDR3: CASSGDRGNTEAFF. The CDR3 region has the DNA TGTGCCAGCAGCGGCGACAGGGGCAACACTGAAGCTTTCTTT.

In this sample, this clonotype turned up many times. The V and J genes are TRBV10-2 and TRBJ2-3, with D perhaps assigned TRBD1 or TRBD2 (5 bases each). Germline lookup yields CDR1 WSHSY and CDR2 SAAADI. The V gene lost 6 bases and the J gene lost 2 bases, with 12 bases spanning the gap. The CDR3 is 14 residues long. CDR3 coding DNA: TGCGCCAGCAGGGGGGTGTCGCCCACAGATACGCAGTATTTT. It is translated as CASRGVSPTDTQYF.

CDR3 in DNA: TGCAGTGCTATGGGTGGGGGACTTAGTCTACATGAGCAGTTCTTC. Translating gives CSAMGGGLSLHEQFF. The genes are TRBV20-1 and TRBJ2-1; a possible D gene is TRBD2 (6 bases). The CDR3 has 15 residues. Trimming left V 4 bases short and J 8 bases short, with 21 bases between. CDR1 and CDR2 (germline): DFQATT, SNEGSKA (reference sequence).

The table lists this clonotype with many counts. V gene TRBV7-9 combines with J gene TRBJ2-7, with no clear D. This CDR3 has 14 amino acids. Germline-derived CDR1 and CDR2 are SEHNR and FQNEAQ (reference sequence). Between the trimmed V and J ends, which lost 0 bases and 3 bases, there was a span of 9 bases. The DNA of the CDR3 is TGTGCCAGCAGCTTAGCTTTGACCGGCTACGAGCAGTACTTC. Protein: CASSLALTGYEQYF.

Only a few counts were recorded for this clonotype. The chain combines TRBV3-1 with TRBJ2-1, with TRBD2 identical over 11 bases. The germline CDR1 and CDR2 sequences are LGHDT and YNNKEL (reference sequence). There are 17 residues in the CDR3. Unmatched junction bases numbered 3, after V lost 0 bases and J lost 2 bases. CDR3 sequence: CASSQDRGLAAYNEQFF. DNA of the CDR3: TGTGCCAGCAGCCAAGATCGGGGACTAGCGGCCTACAATGAGCAGTTCTTC.

The rearrangement links TRBV15 to TRBJ1-1; 8 bases are a match to TRBD1. V dropped 6 bases and J dropped 4; count of bases not matched to a gene: 7. The CDR3 loop spans 14 amino acids. CDR1 is LNHNV, CDR2 YYDKDF, per germline (reference sequence). CDR3 DNA sequence: TGTGCCACCAGTCCCAGGGGGCCGGGCACTGAAGCTTTCTTT. Protein product: CATSPRGPGTEAFF.

CDR3 sequence: CASSLMRGVGNEQFF. In DNA form, the CDR3 reads TGTGCCAGCAGTTTGATGAGGGGGGTCGGCAATGAGCAGTTCTTC. The rearrangement links TRBV12-3 or TRBV12-4 to TRBJ2-1, with D perhaps TRBD1 or TRBD2 (6 bases each). The V and J ends lost 3 bases and 6 bases respectively, with 15 bases between them. The CDR3 has 15 residues.

This sequence joins TRBV7-9 and TRBJ2-1; D is unresolved. In germline, CDR1 is SEHNR, CDR2 FQNEAQ (reference sequence). V gave up 3 bases and J gave up 10 bases, with 10 bases separating them. The length of the CDR3 is 12 residues. CDR3 DNA sequence: TGTGCCAGCAGCTTTTTTCTAACCGAGCAGTTCTTC. It is translated as CASSFFLTEQFF.

This clonotype was counted a few times. The CDR3 here is CASARGRTDTQYF. In nucleotides, the CDR3 is TGTGCCAGCGCGCGGGGACGCACAGATACGCAGTATTTT. The rearrangement uses TRBV21-1 and TRBJ2-3; TRBD1, as called in the table, went unchecked against the DNA. TRBV21-1 is termed a pseudogene. The CDR3 has 13 amino acids.

This clonotype was picked up a small number of times. The rearrangement links TRBV7-9 to TRBJ2-5; D is perhaps TRBD1 or TRBD2 (6 bases each). Germline CDR1 SEHNR, CDR2 FQNEAQ (reference sequence). Trimming removed 5 bases at V and 4 bases at J, with 20 bases between. The CDR3 loop spans 16 amino acids. The CDR3 sequence: CASSHHRERGRETQYF. CDR3 nucleotides: TGTGCCAGCAGCCACCACAGGGAACGGGGGAGAGAGACCCAGTACTTC.

This clonotype was seen a handful of times. The CDR3 region has the DNA TGTGCCAGCAGCTCGTTCCGCGCAAAAGGAAACATTCAGTACTTC. Residues: CASSSFRAKGNIQYF. The V gene is TRBV7-9, the J gene TRBJ2-4; D call uncertain. This CDR3 comprises 15 residues. Germline loops: CDR1 SEHNR, CDR2 FQNEAQ (reference sequence). V lost 4 bases and J 6 bases, leaving 16 bases between the germline ends.

This clonotype was detected only a few times. The V and J genes are TRBV4-1 and TRBJ2-5; D is perhaps TRBD1 (6 bases). Trimming removed 1 base at V and 5 bases at J, with 17 bases between. CDR3 length equals 16 residues. Germline V gene data show CDR1 as MGHRA and CDR2 as YSYEKL. In DNA, the CDR3 is TGCGCCAGCAGCCAAGGGGTTACCAGGGGCGCGGAGACCCAGTACTTC. Its translation: CASSQGVTRGAETQYF.

This clonotype has only a few counts. The J gene is TRBJ2-7, the V gene TRBV6-5; D gene ambiguous. The CDR3 has 12 residues. Trimming cost V 8 bases and J 0 bases, with 8 bases left between them. In germline, CDR1 is MNHEY, CDR2 SVGAGI. CDR3 in DNA: TGTGCCAGCGGAGCCCGCTCCTACGAGCAGTACTTC. Translating it yields CASGARSYEQYF.